These 23 T cell receptor beta chains originate from one sample sequenced in a study of identical twins. One entry per CDR3 protein results from TCRdb running MiXCR on the 5' RACE reads. The sample yields some 190,000 distinct CDR3 sequences, more than 15% seen once. These records were also assigned to another study, of T cells expressing NK-cell markers.

The specimen sequenced was CD8+ T cells sorted from blood. These receptors came from a woman younger than 35 in good health.

The chain employs TRBV7-9 and TRBJ2-7, with 7 positions matching TRBD1. The junction had 4 bases not matched to a gene; V was cut back by 2 bases and J by 3 bases. This CDR3 contains 14 residues. Germline CDR1 and CDR2: SEHNR and FQNEAQ (reference sequence). Here the CDR3 DNA reads TGTGCCAGCAGCTTACCGGGACAGAGCTACGAGCAGTACTTC. The encoded protein is CASSLPGQSYEQYF.

The chain joins TRBV11-1 to TRBJ2-2; 9 bases line up with TRBD2. The ends lost 5 bases at V and 2 bases at J; junction bases unmatched: 15. The germline V gene has CDR1 SGHAT and CDR2 FQDESV (reference sequence). The CDR3 runs 19 residues. The CDR3 here is CASSPTPVASGTNTGELFF. CDR3 nucleotides: TGTGCCAGCAGCCCCACCCCGGTCGCTAGCGGGACCAACACCGGGGAGCTGTTTTTT.

The CDR3: CASSLPKGEQFF. In nucleotides, the CDR3 is TGTGCCAGCAGTTTACCTAAAGGAGAGCAGTTCTTC. The chain recombines TRBV27 with TRBJ2-1; D uncertain. Germline V gene sequence: CDR1 MNHEY, CDR2 SMNVEV (reference sequence). This CDR3 has 12 amino acids. Trimming removed 2 bases from V and 10 bases from J, with 9 bases in between.

This clonotype occurred many times. The chain has TRBV12-3 or TRBV12-4 and TRBJ2-5, with D hard to call. V dropped 0 bases and J dropped 5 bases, with 7 bases sitting between them. The CDR3 has 13 residues. The CDR3 DNA reads TGTGCCAGCAGTTTAGCGAACGGGGAGACCCAGTACTTC. Encoded protein: CASSLANGETQYF.

This clonotype came up many times. The rearrangement links TRBV20-1 to TRBJ2-1, with 8 bases aligning to TRBD2. Unmatched junction bases numbered 16, after V lost 1 base and J lost 8 bases. This CDR3 comprises 17 residues. Per germline, CDR1 DFQATT and CDR2 SNEGSKA (reference sequence). CDR3 residues: CSARALAGGRLADEQFF. CDR3 coding DNA: TGCAGTGCTAGAGCCCTGGCGGGAGGCCGTTTAGCAGATGAGCAGTTCTTC.

There are a few counts of this clonotype. CDR3 sequence: CASSWGTSGSSYNEQFF. CDR3 DNA sequence: TGTGCCAGCAGTTGGGGAACTAGCGGAAGCTCCTACAATGAGCAGTTCTTC. The V gene is TRBV27, the J gene TRBJ2-1, with 8 nucleotides matching TRBD2. Germline V gives CDR1 MNHEY, CDR2 SMNVEV (reference sequence). This CDR3 spans 17 amino acids. Losses at the gene ends were 4 bases for V and 0 bases for J; bases not matched to a gene: 8.

The V call is TRBV7-9, the J call TRBJ2-7, with D tentatively TRBD2 (5 bases). CDR3 size: 14 residues. Trimming removed 5 bases at V and 3 bases at J, with 14 bases between. Per germline, CDR1 SEHNR and CDR2 FQNEAQ (reference sequence). The CDR3 protein is CASSELTRGYEQYF. The CDR3 coding sequence is TGTGCCAGCAGCGAATTGACCCGGGGCTACGAGCAGTACTTC.

The chain combines TRBV6-5 with TRBJ1-4, with unresolved D. The germline V and J ends were trimmed by 2 bases and 8 bases, with 15 bases remaining between them. Germline CDR1 MNHEY, CDR2 SVGAGI. There are 15 residues in the CDR3. This CDR3 is CASSYREGVGEKLFF. The CDR3 DNA reads TGTGCCAGCAGTTACAGGGAGGGAGTTGGAGAAAAACTGTTTTTT.

The chain uses TRBV12-3 or TRBV12-4 and TRBJ2-5; 7 nucleotides line up with TRBD2. The junction had 8 bases not matched to a gene; V was cut back by 2 bases and J by 5 bases. The CDR3 length is 15 residues. In DNA form, the CDR3 reads TGTGCCAGCAGTTTAATGGCGGGAGTCCGGGAGACCCAGTACTTC. Amino acid sequence: CASSLMAGVRETQYF.

V is TRBV5-1 and J is TRBJ2-4; TRBD1 agrees at 7 bases. Germline V gene lookup returns CDR1 SGHRS and CDR2 YFSETQ. CDR3 length: 15 amino acids. After removal of 4 bases from V and 6 bases from J, the junction contained 10 bases not matched to a gene. CDR3 DNA: TGCGCCAGCAGCCTAGTAGGGGACAGAACAAACATTCAGTACTTC. This gives the protein CASSLVGDRTNIQYF.

In this sample, this clonotype turned up a few times. The rearrangement joins TRBV9 to TRBJ2-5; D is uncertain. The germline V and J ends were trimmed by 4 bases and 7 bases, with 14 bases remaining between them. Germline V lookup: CDR1 SGDLS, CDR2 YYNGEE. The CDR3 extends over 13 amino acids. DNA for the CDR3: TGTGCCAGCAGCCCGACCGGGTTAGGGACCCAGTACTTC. This codes for CASSPTGLGTQYF.

The rearrangement links TRBV7-2 to TRBJ2-2, with D possibly being TRBD2 (6 bases). V lost 5 bases, J lost 4 bases, and 17 bases lay in between. The germline V gene encodes CDR1 SGHTA and CDR2 FQGNSA. This CDR3 is 16 amino acids long. CDR3 sequence (DNA): TGTGCCAGCAGCCATCCAGAGGGACTCCTCACCGGGGAGCTGTTTTTT. It yields the protein CASSHPEGLLTGELFF.

V is TRBV20-1 and J is TRBJ2-1, with 7 bases that match TRBD1. Germline CDR1 reads DFQATT; CDR2 reads SNEGSKA (reference sequence). V gave up 1 base and J gave up 1 base; unmatched junction bases: 1. There are 14 residues in the CDR3. The CDR3 region is CSARGTGSYNEQFF. CDR3 DNA sequence: TGCAGTGCTAGAGGGACAGGATCCTACAATGAGCAGTTCTTC.

This clonotype has just a few counts. This chain uses TRBV4-2 with TRBJ2-7, with D maybe TRBD2 (5 bases). This CDR3 region has 14 residues. Trimming took 1 base from V and 2 from J, leaving 9 bases between them. CDR1 and CDR2 (germline): LGHNA, YNFKEQ. The CDR3 protein is CASSQGGRTYEQYF. CDR3 coding DNA: TGTGCCAGCAGCCAAGGCGGGCGGACCTACGAGCAGTACTTC.

V and J are TRBV6-5 and TRBJ2-5, with TRBD2 as a possible D gene (5 bases). This CDR3 region has 14 residues. The V end was cut by 4 bases, the J end by 2 bases, with 11 bases between. Germline V gene sequence: CDR1 MNHEY, CDR2 SVGAGI. The CDR3 DNA reads TGTGCCAGCAGTTGGCGGGCGGAGCAAGAGACCCAGTACTTC. Translated: CASSWRAEQETQYF.

The chain employs TRBV7-2 and TRBJ1-2; perhaps TRBD1 as D (6 bases). The CDR3 consists of 15 residues. The V gene lost 5 bases and the J gene lost 3 bases, with 16 bases spanning the gap. The germline V gene has CDR1 SGHTA and CDR2 FQGNSA. The CDR3 nucleotides read TGTGCCAGCAGCCGGACACAAGGGGGTTACTATGGCTACACCTTC. Protein: CASSRTQGGYYGYTF.

This clonotype was counted between two and nine times. The rearrangement joins TRBV4-2 to TRBJ2-3, with D perhaps being TRBD1 or TRBD2 (5 bases each). V gave up 1 base and J gave up 6 bases, with 17 bases separating them. The CDR3 sequence is 16 residues long. CDR1 LGHNA and CDR2 YNFKEQ come from the germline V gene. The DNA of the CDR3 is TGTGCCAGCAGCCAAGGAGAGGGGCCAGGTCTCGATACGCAGTATTTT. Translating it yields CASSQGEGPGLDTQYF.

The chain has TRBV7-6 and TRBJ1-5, with D uncertain. Germline values: CDR1 SGHVS, CDR2 FNYEAQ. The CDR3 contains 15 residues. The V end lost 5 bases, the J end lost 8 bases, and 19 bases lay between the germline ends. The CDR3: CASSPNGVAFEPQHF. The CDR3 nucleotides read TGTGCCAGCAGCCCAAACGGGGTAGCGTTCGAGCCCCAGCATTTT.

The CDR3 here is CAWSGDRGLYEQYF. Here the CDR3 DNA reads TGTGCCTGGAGTGGGGACAGGGGGCTGTACGAGCAGTACTTC. V and J are TRBV30 and TRBJ2-7; 12 nucleotides agree with TRBD1. The germline V gene encodes CDR1 GTSNPN and CDR2 SVGIG (reference sequence). Losses at the gene ends were 1 base for V and 4 bases for J; bases not matched to a gene: 2. The CDR3 sequence is 14 residues long.

V usage is TRBV27 and J usage is TRBJ1-1, with TRBD1 as a possible D gene (5 bases). The CDR3 totals 11 residues. Germline loops: CDR1 MNHEY, CDR2 SMNVEV (reference sequence). With 6 bases removed from V and 8 bases from J, the gap between germline ends came to 10 bases. The CDR3 region has the DNA TGTGCCAGCAGGAAAGGACACGAAGCTTTCTTT. Translating gives CASRKGHEAFF.

The chain carries TRBV2 and TRBJ2-2, with D possibly TRBD2 on 5 matching bases. Trimming removed 3 bases at V and 7 bases at J, with 9 bases between. Germline CDR1 SNHLY, CDR2 FYNNEI. The CDR3 contains 13 residues. DNA of the CDR3: TGTGCCAGCAGTGATGCCGGGATCGGGGAGCTGTTTTTT. Its translation: CASSDAGIGELFF.

CDR3 sequence (DNA): TGTGCCAGCAGGGAGACCGGACAGGGGATGGCTGGCTACACCTTC. It codes for CASRETGQGMAGYTF. V is TRBV6-1 and J is TRBJ1-2, with TRBD1 matching 9 bases. J was trimmed by 7 bases and V by 6 bases; bases with no gene match: 12. The CDR3 has 15 residues. CDR1 is MNHNS, CDR2 SASEGT, per germline.

The rearrangement uses TRBV21-1 and TRBJ2-5. TRBV21-1 is reported as a pseudogene. The CDR3 covers 14 residues. CDR3: CASSPVNGGETQYF. For the CDR3, the DNA is TGTGCCAGCAGCCCCGTTAATGGTGGAGAGACCCAGTACTTC.